The 20 T cell receptor beta chains in this list originate from one sample, sequenced in a study of blood T cell repertoires in COVID-19. Only in-frame clones appear in the TCRdb table, and some are missing; sequencing was by immunoSEQ multiplex PCR. The sample consists of about 230,000 clones, over 80% of them appearing once. Sequencing was done on a sample of peripheral blood. All receptors come from a woman between 70 and 85 years old with active or convalescent COVID-19.

This chain connects TRBV19 to TRBJ2-1; 7 bases line up with TRBD2. The CDR3 runs 14 residues. With 7 bases clipped from V and 6 bases from J, the junction kept 9 bases outside the gene matches. CDR1 is LNHDA, CDR2 SQIVND, per germline (reference sequence). For the CDR3, the DNA is TGTGCCAGTAATGAGGCATGGGGGGGCAATGAGCAGTTCTTC. It translates to CASNEAWGGNEQFF.

The chain has TRBV28 and TRBJ1-1, with TRBD1 matching 8 bases. Germline V gene sequence: CDR1 MDHEN, CDR2 SYDVKM. The CDR3 loop spans 14 amino acids. The trim removed 5 bases at V and 1 base at J, leaving 3 bases unmatched. CDR3 nucleotide sequence: TGTGCCAGCAGTATCGACAGGGGGAACACTGAAGCTTTCTTT. Its protein product is CASSIDRGNTEAFF. Complete variable domain (other parts from reference TRBV28 and TRBJ1-1): DVKVTQSSRYLVKRTGEKVFLECVQDMDHENMFWYRQDPGLGLRLIYFSYDVKMKEKGDIPEGYSVSREKKERFSLILESASTNQTSMYLCASSIDRGNTEAFFGQGTRLTVV.

The rearrangement joins TRBV6-2 or TRBV6-3 to TRBJ2-5; a weak D match, TRBD2 (6 bases). Deletions cut 2 bases from V and 4 bases from J, with 17 bases between. The CDR3 is 16 amino acids. CDR1 MNHEY and CDR2 SVGEGT come from the germline V gene. CDR3 protein: CASSYVGGLRVETQYF. The CDR3 bases are TGTGCCAGCAGTTACGTTGGGGGACTTCGGGTAGAGACCCAGTACTTC.

The V gene is TRBV7-6, the J gene TRBJ2-2, with D perhaps TRBD2 (6 bases). Between the trimmed V and J ends, which lost 1 base and 0 bases, there was a span of 12 bases. The CDR3 length is 17 residues. In germline, CDR1 is SGHVS, CDR2 FNYEAQ. The CDR3 DNA reads TGTGCCAGCAGCTTAGGAGGCGGGGCCTCGAACACCGGGGAGCTGTTTTTT. This translates into CASSLGGGASNTGELFF.

The chain has TRBV6-2 or TRBV6-3 and TRBJ1-5, with D perhaps TRBD1 (5 bases). The CDR3 loop spans 15 amino acids. The germline gives CDR1 MNHEY, CDR2 SVGEGT. Trimming removed 7 bases from V and 5 bases from J, with 18 bases in between. CDR3 residues: CASTPGPTLYQPQHF. In DNA form, the CDR3 reads TGTGCCAGCACCCCGGGGCCTACCCTTTATCAGCCCCAGCATTTT.

In this sample, this clone turned up a few times. The chain uses TRBV4-3 and TRBJ1-3; no definite D call. From germline, CDR1 is LGHNA and CDR2 YSLEER. This CDR3 contains 15 residues. V gave up 1 base and J gave up 0 bases, with 7 bases separating them. CDR3 sequence reads: CASSQGGRSGNTIYF. CDR3 nucleotides: TGCGCCAGCAGCCAAGGCGGTCGCTCTGGAAACACCATATATTTT.

This chain uses TRBV28 with TRBJ2-1; the match to TRBD2 covers 9 bases. Looked up from germline, CDR1 is MDHEN and CDR2 is SYDVKM. The CDR3 sequence is 15 residues long. V gave up 9 bases and J gave up 0 bases; unmatched junction bases: 6. The CDR3 spells CASGAGGGSYNEQFF. Here the CDR3 DNA reads TGTGCCAGTGGAGCGGGGGGCGGCTCCTACAATGAGCAGTTCTTC.

This clone was detected once. At one end, the junction sequence differs from germline, possibly due to a read error. The chain combines TRBV15 with TRBJ1-1; D not certain. The CDR3 spans 10 residues. Germline V gene data show CDR1 as LNHNV and CDR2 as YYDKDF (reference sequence). The CDR3 region is CAPSKTEAFF. The CDR3 nucleotides are TGTGCCCCCAGTAAGACTGAGGCTTTCTTT.

This chain links TRBV3-1 (or the pseudogene TRBV3-2) with TRBJ1-4, with D unclear. With 1 base removed from V and 4 bases from J, the gap between germline ends came to 4 bases. Germline assignment: CDR1 LGHDT and CDR2 YNNKEL (reference sequence). CDR3 length: 13 residues. The CDR3 nucleotides are TGTGCCAGCAGCCAAGGAGGTAATGAAAAACTGTTTTTT. Translation gives CASSQGGNEKLFF.

J is TRBJ2-5 and V is TRBV5-4; 7 nucleotides align to TRBD1. Trimming cost V 2 bases and J 2 bases; bases outside gene matches: 12. Germline V CDR1 and CDR2: SGHNT, YYREEE (reference sequence). The CDR3 contains 17 residues. This chain's CDR3 is CASSFPGQVLLQETQYF. The CDR3 nucleotides read TGTGCCAGCAGCTTTCCCGGACAGGTACTCCTACAAGAGACCCAGTACTTC.

This chain connects TRBV18 to TRBJ1-5; D unresolved. Germline lookup yields CDR1 KGHSH and CDR2 LQKENI. V was pared by 8 bases and J by 5 bases, with 10 bases between. This CDR3 comprises 12 residues. CDR3 residues: CASREGDQPQHF. Written as DNA, the CDR3 is TGTGCCAGCCGAGAGGGCGATCAGCCCCAGCATTTT.

This chain uses TRBV12-3 or TRBV12-4 with TRBJ1-5; 9 positions match TRBD1. This CDR3 contains 13 residues. The V segment lost 8 bases and the J segment 2 bases; nucleotides outside the gene matches: 1. The chain's CDR3 is CASRTGGNQPQHF. CDR3 nucleotide sequence: TGTGCCAGCCGGACAGGGGGCAATCAGCCCCAGCATTTT.

The chain employs TRBV19 and TRBJ1-1; the D is unclear. With 6 bases removed from V and 5 bases from J, the gap between germline ends came to 13 bases. Germline V lookup: CDR1 LNHDA, CDR2 SQIVND (reference sequence). This CDR3 is 13 amino acids long. The CDR3 region is CASSREWRTEAFF. As DNA, the CDR3 is TGTGCCAGTAGCCGCGAATGGCGGACTGAAGCTTTCTTT. The complete variable domain, with remaining parts taken from reference TRBV19 and TRBJ1-1, reads DGGITQSPKYLFRKEGQNVTLSCEQNLNHDAMYWYRQDPGQGLRLIYYSQIVNDFQKGDIAEGYSVSREKKESFPLTVTSAQKNPTAFYLCASSREWRTEAFFGQGTRLTVV.

The chain is built from TRBV4-3 and TRBJ2-1; TRBD1 matches at 7 bases. Per the germline V gene, CDR1 is LGHNA and CDR2 is YSLEER. V dropped 0 bases and J dropped 4; count of bases not matched to a gene: 6. CDR3 length equals 16 residues. Here the CDR3 reads CASSQDPGQTYNEQFF. CDR3 DNA sequence: TGCGCCAGCAGCCAAGATCCGGGACAGACGTACAATGAGCAGTTCTTC.

This clone was seen a few times. The J gene is TRBJ2-7, the V gene TRBV11-2; TRBD2 matches 7 bases. Germline lookup yields CDR1 SGHAT and CDR2 FQNNGV. This CDR3 contains 16 residues. With 3 bases clipped from V and 3 bases from J, the junction kept 11 bases outside the gene matches. The CDR3 region is CASSFTAGLHGYEQYF. The CDR3 nucleotides read TGTGCCAGCAGCTTTACAGCGGGACTACATGGCTACGAGCAGTACTTC.

This sequence joins TRBV4-3 and TRBJ1-2; no definite D call. V lost 1 base and J lost 8, with 11 bases in between. Germline lookup yields CDR1 LGHNA and CDR2 YSLEER. The CDR3 runs to 13 residues. CDR3 in amino acids: CASSQVPVQGYTF. Here the CDR3 DNA reads TGCGCCAGCAGCCAAGTTCCAGTTCAGGGCTACACCTTC.

Regarding this clone: Other DNA sequences of this sample code for an identical CDR3. The chain is built from TRBV5-4 and TRBJ2-3; tentative D call: TRBD2 (7 bases). Germline lookup yields CDR1 SGHNT and CDR2 YYREEE (reference sequence). The CDR3 sequence is 14 residues long. Trimming took 2 bases from V and 4 from J, leaving 11 bases between them. In DNA form, the CDR3 reads TGTGCCAGCAGCTTCGGGGGGCGGGCAGATACGCAGTATTTT. Translated: CASSFGGRADTQYF.

The chain couples TRBV18 to TRBJ2-3; D is perhaps TRBD2 (5 bases). This CDR3 has 15 residues. CDR1 KGHSH and CDR2 LQKENI come from the germline V gene. Trimming took off 3 bases at V and 2 bases at J, with 12 bases between the two ends. CDR3 DNA sequence: TGTGCCAGCTCACCCCCGATTCGGGACACAGATACGCAGTATTTT. Encoded protein: CASSPPIRDTDTQYF.

The rearrangement joins TRBV2 to TRBJ2-1; D possibly corresponds to TRBD2 (6 bases). The CDR3 runs to 15 residues. The germline CDR1 and CDR2 sequences are SNHLY and FYNNEI. The ends were cut back, 6 bases at V and 3 bases at J, with 15 bases in the middle. CDR3: CASRQEGTHYNEQFF. The CDR3 coding sequence is TGTGCCAGCAGACAGGAGGGGACCCACTACAATGAGCAGTTCTTC.

The genes are TRBV6-1 and TRBJ2-7; tentatively, D is TRBD1 (5 bases). CDR1 is MNHNS, CDR2 SASEGT, per germline. With 1 base removed from V and 0 bases from J, the gap between germline ends came to 10 bases. CDR3 length equals 15 residues. CDR3 DNA sequence: TGTGCCAGCAGTGAAGGCGGCAGGGCCTCCTACGAGCAGTACTTC. Translated, it gives CASSEGGRASYEQYF.